The rows below give T cell receptor beta chains drawn from one sample of a study of neurological immune-mediated disorders. TCRdb reprocessed the 5' RACE reads via MiXCR and lists one record per CDR3 protein. The sample has about 66,000 distinct CDR3 sequences; roughly 3.6% are singletons. Sample: PBMCs. These receptors came from a man in his thirties or forties with multiple sclerosis. The CDR3 runs from the conserved cysteine through the conserved F or W. A D gene is named only where the DNA matches it firmly. Rows give clone size only sometimes, using once, few, many, or a class for an expanded clone.

d_call: -
j_call: TRBJ1-2
clone_size: many
v_call: TRBV9
cdr3_aa: CASSATNYRDGYTF
cdr3_nt: TGTGCCAGCAGCGCCACAAACTACAGGGATGGCTACACCTTC

d_call: -
j_call: TRBJ1-1
clone_size: many
v_call: TRBV20-1
cdr3_aa: CSAVRGRAEAFF
cdr3_nt: TGCAGTGCCGTTCGTGGACGGGCTGAAGCTTTCTTT

d_call: TRBD1
j_call: TRBJ1-5
clone_size: many
v_call: TRBV20-1
cdr3_aa: CSARRQGGNQPQHF
cdr3_nt: TGCAGTGCTAGAAGACAGGGGGGCAATCAGCCCCAGCATTTT

d_call: -
j_call: TRBJ1-6
clone_size: many
v_call: TRBV10-3
cdr3_aa: CAISVAPASSYNSPLHF
cdr3_nt: TGTGCCATCAGTGTGGCCCCAGCTAGCTCCTATAATTCACCCCTCCACTTT

d_call: -
j_call: TRBJ2-7
clone_size: many
v_call: TRBV27
cdr3_aa: CAGKARASYEQYF
cdr3_nt: TGTGCCGGAAAGGCACGGGCTTCCTACGAGCAGTACTTC

d_call: -
j_call: TRBJ1-2
clone_size: many
v_call: TRBV5-6
cdr3_aa: CASSLTAGTTDYGYTF
cdr3_nt: TGTGCCAGCAGCCTGACAGCCGGGACAACAGACTATGGCTACACCTTC

d_call: -
j_call: TRBJ1-5
clone_size: many
v_call: TRBV15
cdr3_aa: CATSREPDQPQHF
cdr3_nt: TGTGCCACCAGCAGAGAGCCGGATCAGCCCCAGCATTTT

d_call: TRBD2
j_call: TRBJ2-3
clone_size: many
v_call: TRBV27
cdr3_aa: CASSLFPGLAGTDTQYF
cdr3_nt: TGTGCCAGCAGTTTATTCCCGGGACTAGCGGGCACAGATACGCAGTATTTT

d_call: -
j_call: TRBJ2-7
clone_size: many
v_call: TRBV3-1
cdr3_aa: CASSQNSYEQYF
cdr3_nt: TGTGCCAGCAGCCAAAACAGCTACGAGCAGTACTTC

d_call: TRBD1
j_call: TRBJ1-1
clone_size: many
v_call: TRBV5-1
cdr3_aa: CASGQGSGNTEAFF
cdr3_nt: TGCGCCAGCGGACAGGGCTCGGGGAACACTGAAGCTTTCTTT

d_call: TRBD2
j_call: TRBJ2-7
clone_size: many
v_call: TRBV29-1
cdr3_aa: CSVAGLAGSYEQYF
cdr3_nt: TGCAGCGTAGCGGGACTAGCGGGGTCCTACGAGCAGTACTTC

d_call: -
j_call: TRBJ1-1
clone_size: -
v_call: TRBV10-2
cdr3_aa: CASGTENTEAFF
cdr3_nt: TGCGCCAGCGGAACAGAGAACACTGAAGCTTTCTTT

d_call: -
j_call: TRBJ2-3
clone_size: -
v_call: TRBV12-3/TRBV12-4
cdr3_aa: CASSRRQTDTQYF
cdr3_nt: TGTGCCAGCAGTCGCCGACAGACAGATACGCAGTATTTT

d_call: TRBD1
j_call: TRBJ1-1
clone_size: many
v_call: TRBV5-1
cdr3_aa: CASSQGQGEPAFF
cdr3_nt: TGCGCCAGCAGCCAGGGACAGGGGGAACCCGCTTTCTTT

d_call: TRBD1
j_call: TRBJ1-1
clone_size: few
v_call: TRBV5-1
cdr3_aa: CASSLLQGDTEAFF
cdr3_nt: TGCGCCAGCAGCTTGCTCCAGGGGGACACTGAAGCTTTCTTT

d_call: TRBD2
j_call: TRBJ2-1
clone_size: many
v_call: TRBV5-6
cdr3_aa: CASLAIAGGYNEQFF
cdr3_nt: TGTGCCAGCCTTGCGATAGCGGGGGGTTACAATGAGCAGTTCTTC

d_call: -
j_call: TRBJ1-1
clone_size: many
v_call: TRBV4-1
cdr3_aa: CASSRVDRPHFTEAFF
cdr3_nt: TGCGCCAGCAGCCGAGTCGACAGGCCGCACTTCACTGAAGCTTTCTTT

d_call: TRBD1
j_call: TRBJ2-4
clone_size: many
v_call: TRBV12-3/TRBV12-4
cdr3_aa: CASSPRDSFSKNIQYF
cdr3_nt: TGTGCCAGCAGCCCTCGGGACAGCTTCTCCAAAAACATTCAGTACTTC

d_call: -
j_call: TRBJ2-7
clone_size: many
v_call: TRBV20-1
cdr3_aa: CSAMPGQGYEQYF
cdr3_nt: TGCAGTGCTATGCCGGGACAAGGGTACGAGCAGTACTTC

d_call: -
j_call: TRBJ2-2
clone_size: many
v_call: TRBV11-2
cdr3_aa: CASSLDDGLPNTGELFF
cdr3_nt: TGTGCCAGCAGCTTAGATGACGGCTTACCGAACACCGGGGAGCTGTTTTTT

d_call: -
j_call: TRBJ2-7
clone_size: few
v_call: TRBV7-9
cdr3_aa: CASNQSPRGGYEQYF
cdr3_nt: TGTGCCAGCAATCAATCCCCCAGGGGAGGTTACGAGCAGTACTTC

d_call: -
j_call: TRBJ2-4
clone_size: many
v_call: TRBV5-1
cdr3_aa: CASSLGPTTLAKNIQYF
cdr3_nt: TGCGCCAGCAGCTTGGGTCCCACAACACTAGCCAAAAACATTCAGTACTTC

d_call: -
j_call: TRBJ2-3
clone_size: few
v_call: TRBV12-3/TRBV12-4
cdr3_aa: CASRHPTRPDTDTQYF
cdr3_nt: TGTGCCAGCAGGCACCCCACTAGACCAGATACAGATACGCAGTATTTT

d_call: -
j_call: TRBJ1-2
clone_size: many
v_call: TRBV6-1
cdr3_aa: CASNPRGGTNYGYTF
cdr3_nt: TGTGCCAGCAATCCTAGAGGGGGGACTAACTATGGCTACACCTTC

d_call: -
j_call: TRBJ2-5
clone_size: many
v_call: TRBV2
cdr3_aa: CASDRGGAETQYF
cdr3_nt: TGTGCCAGCGATAGGGGGGGTGCGGAGACCCAGTACTTC

d_call: TRBD2
j_call: TRBJ2-1
clone_size: many
v_call: TRBV3-1
cdr3_aa: CASSQFTSGAYNEQFF
cdr3_nt: TGTGCCAGCAGCCAATTTACTAGCGGGGCATACAATGAGCAGTTCTTC

d_call: -
j_call: TRBJ1-1
clone_size: many
v_call: TRBV12-3/TRBV12-4
cdr3_aa: CASSARWDTEAFF
cdr3_nt: TGTGCCAGCAGTGCCCGCTGGGACACTGAAGCTTTCTTT

d_call: -
j_call: TRBJ1-2
clone_size: many
v_call: TRBV12-3/TRBV12-4
cdr3_aa: CASSPPEIYGYTF
cdr3_nt: TGTGCCAGCAGCCCTCCCGAGATCTATGGCTACACCTTC

d_call: TRBD1
j_call: TRBJ2-1
clone_size: many
v_call: TRBV5-1
cdr3_aa: CASSAGTGAYNEQFF
cdr3_nt: TGCGCCAGCAGCGCCGGGACAGGGGCTTACAATGAGCAGTTCTTC

d_call: -
j_call: TRBJ2-1
clone_size: many
v_call: TRBV12-3/TRBV12-4
cdr3_aa: CASSLALGSYNEQFF
cdr3_nt: TGTGCCAGCAGTTTGGCGTTAGGGTCCTACAATGAGCAGTTCTTC

d_call: TRBD1
j_call: TRBJ2-3
clone_size: many
v_call: TRBV20-1
cdr3_aa: CSASDRVGTDTQYF
cdr3_nt: TGCAGTGCTAGTGACAGGGTGGGCACAGATACGCAGTATTTT

d_call: TRBD2
j_call: TRBJ2-2
clone_size: many
v_call: TRBV9
cdr3_aa: CASSVVSSGATGELFF
cdr3_nt: TGTGCCAGCAGCGTAGTGAGTAGCGGGGCAACCGGGGAGCTGTTTTTT

d_call: TRBD2
j_call: TRBJ2-5
clone_size: many
v_call: TRBV5-8
cdr3_aa: CASSLGLAGAETQYF
cdr3_nt: TGTGCCAGCAGCTTGGGACTAGCGGGTGCAGAGACCCAGTACTTC

d_call: -
j_call: TRBJ2-7
clone_size: many
v_call: TRBV6-6
cdr3_aa: CASSYDAGAYEQYF
cdr3_nt: TGTGCCAGCAGTTACGACGCGGGCGCCTACGAGCAGTACTTC